These 30 T cell receptor beta chains share one sample of origin, sequenced in a study of blood T cell repertoires in COVID-19. Libraries were prepared by immunoSEQ multiplex PCR; TCRdb keeps only in-frame clonotypes and omits some of them. The profile shows almost 200,000 clones, about nine tenths of them singletons. Material: peripheral blood. The origin of the receptors is a woman in her sixties or seventies with acute or convalescent COVID-19.

The chain combines TRBV7-2 with TRBJ1-2; TRBD1 agrees at 8 bases. Germline V gives CDR1 SGHTA, CDR2 FQGNSA. V lost 5 bases to trimming and J lost 9 bases; unmatched junction nucleotides: 8. CDR3 length: 13 amino acids. CDR3 sequence reads: CASSPGTGGSYTF. CDR3 coding DNA: TGTGCCAGCAGCCCGGGGACAGGTGGTAGCTACACCTTC.

The chain uses TRBV2 and TRBJ2-3; D might be TRBD2 (7 bases). Germline-derived CDR1 and CDR2 are SNHLY and FYNNEI. The CDR3 extends over 15 amino acids. V was cut by 3 bases and J by 3 bases, with 13 bases left in between. DNA of the CDR3: TGTGCCAGCAGTGATAGGGGGGGCATGACAGATACGCAGTATTTT. It encodes CASSDRGGMTDTQYF.

To note about this clone: Other nucleotide sequences from this sample produce the same CDR3. The CDR3 loop is CASSRTGYDEQYF. CDR3 bases: TGCGCCAGCAGTCGGACAGGGTACGACGAGCAGTACTTC. V and J are TRBV5-1 and TRBJ2-7; 8 bases agree with TRBD1. Unmatched junction bases numbered 6, after V lost 5 bases and J lost 5 bases. Germline V lookup: CDR1 SGHRS, CDR2 YFSETQ. CDR3 length: 13 amino acids.

The genes are TRBV28 and TRBJ2-5, with unresolved D. In germline, CDR1 is MDHEN, CDR2 SYDVKM. Trimming took off 6 bases at V and 2 bases at J, with 16 bases between the two ends. The CDR3 runs to 15 residues. CDR3 amino acids: CASSSAVITQETQYF. The CDR3 nucleotides read TGTGCCAGCAGCTCCGCGGTCATTACTCAAGAGACCCAGTACTTC.

The chain joins TRBV4-2 to TRBJ2-2, with 7 bases identical to TRBD2. Germline V lookup: CDR1 LGHNA, CDR2 YNFKEQ. The CDR3 runs to 16 residues. V lost 1 base and J lost 1; bases outside the gene matches: 3. CDR3 sequence reads: CASSQASGKNTGELFF. DNA for the CDR3: TGTGCCAGCAGCCAAGCCAGCGGGAAGAACACCGGGGAGCTGTTTTTT.

This chain links TRBV29-1 with TRBJ2-4; TRBD1 matches 7 bases. The CDR3 covers 17 residues. From germline, CDR1 is SQVTM and CDR2 ANQGSEA. J lost 0 bases, V lost 3 bases, and 11 bases had no gene match. CDR3 nucleotides: TGCAGCGTTGAGGCAGTGGGGACAGCTCTAGCCAAAAACATTCAGTACTTC. It encodes CSVEAVGTALAKNIQYF.

V is TRBV18 and J is TRBJ1-3; D call uncertain. This CDR3 region has 16 residues. Germline V gene lookup returns CDR1 KGHSH and CDR2 LQKENI. Trimming took off 2 bases at V and 0 bases at J, with 11 bases between the two ends. The CDR3 nucleotides are TGTGCCAGCTCACCATCCCTGATCGGCTCTGGAAACACCATATATTTT. Translating gives CASSPSLIGSGNTIYF.

This clone was counted a single time. This chain connects TRBV11-1 to TRBJ2-7, with 7 bases identical to TRBD2. CDR3 length equals 14 residues. The V segment lost 0 bases and the J segment 1 base; nucleotides outside the gene matches: 0. CDR1 SGHAT and CDR2 FQDESV come from the germline V gene (reference sequence). The chain's CDR3 is CASSLAGGSYEQYF. For the CDR3, the DNA is TGTGCCAGCAGCTTAGCGGGAGGGTCCTACGAGCAGTACTTC. Full variable domain (outside the CDR3, taken from reference TRBV11-1 and TRBJ2-7): EAEVAQSPRYKITEKSQAVAFWCDPISGHATLYWYRQILGQGPELLVQFQDESVVDDSQLPKDRFSAERLKGVDSTLKIQPAELGDSAMYLCASSLAGGSYEQYFGPGTRLTVT.

The chain joins TRBV11-2 to TRBJ1-3, with D perhaps TRBD1 (6 bases). This CDR3 contains 14 residues. Germline lookup yields CDR1 SGHAT and CDR2 FQNNGV. V was trimmed by 6 bases and J by 3 bases, leaving 12 bases between them. This chain's CDR3 is CASSLRGVGNTIYF. CDR3 DNA sequence: TGTGCCAGCAGTCTCAGGGGAGTTGGAAACACCATATATTTT.

V usage is TRBV15 and J usage is TRBJ2-7; 11 nucleotides match TRBD1. J was trimmed by 0 bases and V by 5 bases; bases with no gene match: 3. From germline, CDR1 is LNHNV and CDR2 YYDKDF (reference sequence). The CDR3 sequence is 15 residues long. The CDR3 loop is CATSAGTGGSYEQYF. The CDR3 nucleotides read TGTGCCACCAGCGCCGGGACAGGGGGCTCCTACGAGCAGTACTTC.

This clone occurred once. V and J are TRBV5-1 and TRBJ2-1; TRBD2 aligns across 8 bases. This CDR3 has 16 amino acids. Trimming at V came to 5 bases and at J to 2 bases, leaving 9 bases not matched to a gene. CDR1 and CDR2 (germline): SGHRS, YFSETQ. The CDR3 nucleotides read TGCGCCAGCAGTCCTGGAGCGGGGGAGACCTACAATGAGCAGTTCTTC. Translated, it gives CASSPGAGETYNEQFF.

The rearrangement uses TRBV15 and TRBJ1-2, with TRBD1 identical over 12 bases. This CDR3 spans 14 amino acids. V trimming: 3 bases; J trimming: 8 bases; junction bases outside the gene matches: 4. Per germline, CDR1 LNHNV and CDR2 YYDKDF (reference sequence). The CDR3 region is CATSRGQGAQGYTF. The CDR3 DNA reads as TGTGCCACCAGCAGGGGACAGGGGGCGCAGGGCTACACCTTC.

V gene TRBV5-5 combines with J gene TRBJ2-7; the D gene is possibly TRBD1 (5 bases). Deletions cut 5 bases from V and 2 bases from J, with 17 bases between. The CDR3 is 15 amino acids. Germline CDR1 reads SGHKS; CDR2 reads YYEKEE (reference sequence). CDR3 nucleotides: TGTGCCAGCAGATCAATCCAGGACACAGCCTACGAGCAGTACTTC. This sequence encodes CASRSIQDTAYEQYF.

In its sample, this clone was seen a few times. The gene calls are TRBV2 and TRBJ1-1, with TRBD1 identical over 12 bases. J gave up 8 bases and V 9 bases, and 10 bases lay outside the gene matches. The germline V gene encodes CDR1 SNHLY and CDR2 FYNNEI. This CDR3 has 14 residues. CDR3 bases: TGTGCCAGTGACCGGGACAGGGGGCCGGAGGAAGCTTTCTTT. It encodes CASDRDRGPEEAFF.

The chain recombines TRBV3-1 (or the pseudogene TRBV3-2) with TRBJ1-2; 8 positions agree with TRBD1. This CDR3 has 15 amino acids. Germline V gene data show CDR1 as LGHDT and CDR2 as YNNKEL (reference sequence). J lost 7 bases, V lost 5 bases, and 12 bases had no gene match. As DNA, the CDR3 is TGTGCCAGCAGCTTATATGACAGGGGTGGTGGTGGCTACACCTTC. Translated, it gives CASSLYDRGGGGYTF.

The genes are TRBV7-2 and TRBJ2-7, with 10 bases identical to TRBD1. The CDR3 has 14 residues. Germline V gene data show CDR1 as SGHTA and CDR2 as FQGNSA. V lost 5 bases, J lost 7 bases, and 8 bases stayed unmatched. The CDR3 here is CASSAGQGGKEQYF. The CDR3 DNA reads as TGTGCCAGCAGCGCCGGACAGGGGGGAAAGGAGCAGTACTTC.

The chain has TRBV24-1 and TRBJ2-1; TRBD1 matches at 8 bases. The CDR3 is made up of 15 amino acids. V lost 4 bases and J lost 6; bases outside the gene matches: 7. The germline CDR1 and CDR2 sequences are KGHDR and SFDVKD. The CDR3 nucleotides are TGTGCCACCAGTGACCCCAGGGGGCCGGGCAATGAGCAGTTCTTC. Translation: CATSDPRGPGNEQFF.

The chain carries TRBV5-6 and TRBJ2-5; possible D gene TRBD1, 6 bases. Germline CDR1 is SGHDT and CDR2 is YYEEEE. V lost 4 bases to trimming and J lost 1 base, with 11 bases between them. The CDR3 runs to 14 residues. CDR3 loop: CASSPGTLQETQYF. CDR3 DNA: TGTGCCAGCAGCCCCGGGACACTCCAAGAGACCCAGTACTTC.

This chain uses TRBV5-6 with TRBJ2-2; possible D gene TRBD2, 7 bases. The germline gives CDR1 SGHDT, CDR2 YYEEEE. CDR3 length: 15 residues. Trimming took off 2 bases at V and 4 bases at J, with 12 bases between the two ends. CDR3: CASSLGGAFTGELFF. DNA of the CDR3: TGTGCCAGCAGCTTAGGGGGGGCGTTCACCGGGGAGCTGTTTTTT.

V and J are TRBV11-2 and TRBJ2-3; 9 bases fit TRBD2. The CDR3 sequence is 15 residues long. The V and J ends lost 5 bases and 2 bases, in that order; junction bases with no gene match: 5. In germline, CDR1 is SGHAT, CDR2 FQNNGV. CDR3 residues: CASSTLAGPTDTQYF. The DNA of the CDR3 is TGTGCCAGCAGCACCCTAGCGGGACCCACAGATACGCAGTATTTT.

The rearrangement joins TRBV5-1 to TRBJ1-1; the match to TRBD1 covers 9 bases. J lost 4 bases, V lost 5 bases, and 9 bases had no gene match. Germline V gives CDR1 SGHRS, CDR2 YFSETQ. CDR3 length equals 15 residues. The chain's CDR3 is CASSSTGQGSTEAFF. Written as DNA, the CDR3 is TGCGCCAGCAGTTCGACGGGACAGGGAAGCACTGAAGCTTTCTTT.

The chain joins TRBV4-2 to TRBJ2-1, with a tentative D call TRBD2 (7 bases). Germline-derived CDR1 and CDR2 are LGHNA and YNFKEQ. V was clipped by 4 bases and J by 5 bases, with 30 bases between them. This CDR3 has 20 amino acids. CDR3 residues: CASSLHVRGGVPRRDNEQFF. The CDR3 bases are TGTGCCAGCAGCCTCCACGTCCGAGGGGGGGTGCCCCGAAGAGACAATGAGCAGTTCTTC.

The CDR3 DNA sequence: TGTGCCAGCAGCTACTGGGAGGGGGAGCTGTTTTTT. This codes for CASSYWEGELFF. V usage is TRBV5-5 and J usage is TRBJ2-2; tentatively, D is TRBD2 (5 bases). With 3 bases removed from V and 8 bases from J, the gap between germline ends came to 8 bases. The germline V gene encodes CDR1 SGHKS and CDR2 YYEKEE (reference sequence). CDR3 length: 12 residues.

The chain employs TRBV9 and TRBJ1-1, with D possibly TRBD1 on 5 matching bases. The CDR3 runs to 15 residues. The V end was cut by 4 bases, the J end by 5 bases, with 18 bases between. CDR1 and CDR2 from the germline V gene are SGDLS and YYNGEE. This CDR3 is CASSPHYKGRTEAFF. CDR3 in DNA: TGTGCCAGCAGCCCCCATTACAAGGGGCGTACTGAAGCTTTCTTT.

V usage is TRBV11-3 and J usage is TRBJ2-7; possibly TRBD2 for D (6 bases). Germline assignment: CDR1 SGHNT and CDR2 YENEEA. There are 14 residues in the CDR3. V lost 0 bases and J lost 7, with 13 bases in between. The CDR3 region has the DNA TGTGCCAGCAGCTTAGATCCGGGAGTCGGAGAGCAGTACTTC. This translates into CASSLDPGVGEQYF. The full variable domain, its missing parts supplied by reference TRBV11-3 and TRBJ2-7, is EAGVVQSPRYKIIEKKQPVAFWCNPISGHNTLYWYLQNLGQGPELLIRYENEEAVDDSQLPKDRFSAERLKGVDSTLKIQPAELGDSAVYLCASSLDPGVGEQYFGPGTRLTVT.

CDR3: CASSQDRVAGEAFF. CDR3 coding DNA: TGCGCCAGCAGCCAAGATAGGGTCGCGGGTGAAGCTTTCTTT. The rearrangement joins TRBV4-1 to TRBJ1-1; D gene uncertain. Trimming removed 0 bases from V and 7 bases from J, with 12 bases in between. The CDR3 sequence is 14 residues long. Germline CDR1 is MGHRA and CDR2 is YSYEKL.

This sequence joins TRBV2 and TRBJ1-6, with D perhaps matching TRBD1 (5 bases). Trimming removed 4 bases from V and 13 bases from J, with 14 bases in between. Germline-derived CDR1 and CDR2 are SNHLY and FYNNEI. This CDR3 is 13 amino acids long. CDR3 nucleotides: TGTGCCAGCAGTGTAGATAGTGGGGGGCCCCTCCACTTT. Residues: CASSVDSGGPLHF. Full variable domain (outside the CDR3, taken from reference TRBV2 and TRBJ1-6): EPEVTQTPSHQVTQMGQEVILRCVPISNHLYFYWYRQILGQKVEFLVSFYNNEISEKSEIFDDQFSVERPDGSNFTLKIRSTKLEDSAMYFCASSVDSGGPLHFGNGTRLTVT.

The rearrangement links TRBV25-1 to TRBJ2-5; TRBD1 matches 7 bases. Germline trimming cut 3 bases from V and 5 bases from J; bases unmatched to any gene: 6. Per the germline V gene, CDR1 is MGHDK and CDR2 is SYGVNS. The CDR3 extends over 14 amino acids. CDR3: CASSDLGTAETQYF. The CDR3 DNA sequence: TGTGCCAGCAGTGACTTAGGGACAGCCGAGACCCAGTACTTC. The entire variable domain, with the rest obtained from reference TRBV25-1 and TRBJ2-5, is as follows: EADIYQTPRYLVIGTGKKITLECSQTMGHDKMYWYQQDPGMELHLIHYSYGVNSTEKGDLSSESTVSRIRTEHFPLTLESARPSHTSQYLCASSDLGTAETQYFGPGTRLLVL.

This clone has just one count. The CDR3 loop reads CASSPPLTAYTEAFF. The CDR3 DNA follows: TGTGCCAGCTCACCACCCCTTACAGCTTACACTGAAGCTTTCTTT. V gene TRBV18 combines with J gene TRBJ1-1; D is undetermined. The germline V gene encodes CDR1 KGHSH and CDR2 LQKENI. V was shortened by 0 bases and J by 3 bases, with 11 bases between the two germline ends. CDR3 size: 15 residues.

The chain couples TRBV5-1 to TRBJ1-3; TRBD1 matches at 7 bases. CDR3 size: 14 residues. V shed 4 bases, J shed 8 bases, and the junction held 9 bases outside the gene matches. Germline V lookup: CDR1 SGHRS, CDR2 YFSETQ. CDR3 protein: CASSPDRRGDTIYF. The CDR3 DNA follows: TGCGCCAGCAGCCCCGATCGCAGGGGGGACACCATATATTTT.